The source of this TCR beta chain is a study of blood T cell repertoires in COVID-19. Profiling relied on immunoSEQ multiplex PCR, and the TCRdb table lists in-frame clones only, not all of them. The repertoire includes roughly 120,000 clones, around 85% of them detected once, and 5.5% sits in the top ten. The Seattle patients joined while their infection was active and were tracked longitudinally afterward. Trimming took 5 bases from V and 5 from J, leaving 13 bases between them. This CDR3 comprises 14 residues. The germline V gene has CDR1 SGHAT and CDR2 FQNNGV. The J gene is TRBJ2-1, the V gene TRBV11-2, with D possibly matching TRBD2 (5 bases). Sequencing was carried out using peripheral blood. This sequence originates from a woman in her sixties or seventies with COVID-19, enrolled during active disease. CDR3 DNA sequence: TGTGCCAGCAGCCAATCGGGAAGGGACAATGAGCAGTTCTTC. Amino acid sequence: CASSQSGRDNEQFF.